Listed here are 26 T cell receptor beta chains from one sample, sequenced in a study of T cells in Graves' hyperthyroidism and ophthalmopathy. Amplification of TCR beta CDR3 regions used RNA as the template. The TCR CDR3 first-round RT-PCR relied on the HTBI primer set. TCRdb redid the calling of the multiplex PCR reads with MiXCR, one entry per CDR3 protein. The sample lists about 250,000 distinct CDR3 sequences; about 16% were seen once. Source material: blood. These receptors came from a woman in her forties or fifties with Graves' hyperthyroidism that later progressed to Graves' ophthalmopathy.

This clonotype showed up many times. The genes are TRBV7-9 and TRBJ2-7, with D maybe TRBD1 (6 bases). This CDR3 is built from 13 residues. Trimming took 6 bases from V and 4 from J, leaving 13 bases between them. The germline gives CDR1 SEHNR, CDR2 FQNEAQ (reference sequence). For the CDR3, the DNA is TGTGCCAGCAGACCGGGACACAGATACGAGCAGTACTTC. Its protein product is CASRPGHRYEQYF.

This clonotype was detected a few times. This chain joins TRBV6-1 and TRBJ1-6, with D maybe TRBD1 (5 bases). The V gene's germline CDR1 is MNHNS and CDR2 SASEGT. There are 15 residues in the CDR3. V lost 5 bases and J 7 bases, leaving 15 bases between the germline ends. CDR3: CASSSDGRVNSPLHF. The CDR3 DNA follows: TGTGCCAGCAGTTCCGATGGCAGGGTAAATTCACCCCTCCACTTT.

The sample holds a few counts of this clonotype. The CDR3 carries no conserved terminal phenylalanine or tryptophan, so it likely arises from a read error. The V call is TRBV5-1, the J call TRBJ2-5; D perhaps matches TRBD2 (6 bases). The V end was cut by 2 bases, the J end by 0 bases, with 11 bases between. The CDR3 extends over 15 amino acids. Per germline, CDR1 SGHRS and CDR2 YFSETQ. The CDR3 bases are TGCGCCAGCAGCTTAATGGCGGGGAACCAAGAGACCCAGTACCTC. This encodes CASSLMAGNQETQYL.

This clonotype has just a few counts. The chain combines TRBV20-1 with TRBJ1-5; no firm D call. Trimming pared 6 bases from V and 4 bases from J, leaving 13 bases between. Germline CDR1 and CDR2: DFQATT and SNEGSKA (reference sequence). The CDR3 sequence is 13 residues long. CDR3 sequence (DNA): TGCAGTGCCAGGACTCCCAGGAATCAGCCCCAGCATTTT. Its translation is CSARTPRNQPQHF.

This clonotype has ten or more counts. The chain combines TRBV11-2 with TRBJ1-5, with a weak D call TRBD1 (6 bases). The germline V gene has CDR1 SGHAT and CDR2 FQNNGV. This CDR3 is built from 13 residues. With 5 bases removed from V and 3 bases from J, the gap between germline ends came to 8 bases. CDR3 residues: CASSTGINQPQHF. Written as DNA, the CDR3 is TGTGCCAGCAGCACAGGGATCAATCAGCCCCAGCATTTT.

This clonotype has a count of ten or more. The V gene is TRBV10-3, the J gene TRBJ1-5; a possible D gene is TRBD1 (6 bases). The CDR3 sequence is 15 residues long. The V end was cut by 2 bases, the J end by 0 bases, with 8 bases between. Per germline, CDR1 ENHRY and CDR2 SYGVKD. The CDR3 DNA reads TGTGCCATCAGTGAGGGGACAAATAGCAATCAGCCCCAGCATTTT. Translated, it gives CAISEGTNSNQPQHF.

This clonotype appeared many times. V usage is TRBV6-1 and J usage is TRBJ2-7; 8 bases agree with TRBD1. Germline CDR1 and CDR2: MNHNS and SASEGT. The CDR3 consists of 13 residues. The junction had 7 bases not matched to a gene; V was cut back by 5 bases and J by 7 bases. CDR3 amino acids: CASSRPDRAEQYF. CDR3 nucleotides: TGTGCCAGCAGTCGTCCGGACAGGGCGGAGCAGTACTTC.

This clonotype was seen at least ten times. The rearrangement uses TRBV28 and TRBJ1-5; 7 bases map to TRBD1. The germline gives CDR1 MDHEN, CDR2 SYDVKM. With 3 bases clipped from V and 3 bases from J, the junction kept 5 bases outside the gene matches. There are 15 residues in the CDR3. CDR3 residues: CASSLPGTVNQPQHF. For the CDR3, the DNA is TGTGCCAGCAGTTTGCCCGGGACAGTCAATCAGCCCCAGCATTTT.

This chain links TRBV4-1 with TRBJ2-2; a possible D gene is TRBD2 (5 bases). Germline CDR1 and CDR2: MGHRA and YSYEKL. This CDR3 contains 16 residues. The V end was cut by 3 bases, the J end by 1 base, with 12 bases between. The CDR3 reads CASSHETRVNTGELFF. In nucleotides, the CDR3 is TGCGCCAGCAGCCATGAGACGAGGGTGAACACCGGGGAGCTGTTTTTT.

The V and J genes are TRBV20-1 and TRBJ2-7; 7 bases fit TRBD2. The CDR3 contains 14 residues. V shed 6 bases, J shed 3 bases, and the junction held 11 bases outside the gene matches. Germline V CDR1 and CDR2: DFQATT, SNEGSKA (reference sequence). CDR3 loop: CSAAAEGGSYEQYF. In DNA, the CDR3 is TGCAGTGCGGCAGCTGAGGGCGGGAGCTACGAGCAGTACTTC.

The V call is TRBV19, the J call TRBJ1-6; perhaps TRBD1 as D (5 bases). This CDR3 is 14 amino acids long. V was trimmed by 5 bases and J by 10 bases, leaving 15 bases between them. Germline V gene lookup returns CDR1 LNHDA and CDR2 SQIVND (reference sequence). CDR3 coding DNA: TGTGCCAGTAGTCGACAGCTTGTAGGCTCACCCCTCCACTTT. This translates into CASSRQLVGSPLHF. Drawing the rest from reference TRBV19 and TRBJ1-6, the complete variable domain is DGGITQSPKYLFRKEGQNVTLSCEQNLNHDAMYWYRQDPGQGLRLIYYSQIVNDFQKGDIAEGYSVSREKKESFPLTVTSAQKNPTAFYLCASSRQLVGSPLHFGNGTRLTVT.

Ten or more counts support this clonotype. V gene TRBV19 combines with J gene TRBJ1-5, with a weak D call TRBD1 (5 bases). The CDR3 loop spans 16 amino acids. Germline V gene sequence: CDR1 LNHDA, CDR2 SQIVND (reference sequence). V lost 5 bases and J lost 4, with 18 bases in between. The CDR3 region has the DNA TGTGCCAGTAGTCTCCAAACCCGACAGACGAATCAGCCCCAGCATTTT. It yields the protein CASSLQTRQTNQPQHF.

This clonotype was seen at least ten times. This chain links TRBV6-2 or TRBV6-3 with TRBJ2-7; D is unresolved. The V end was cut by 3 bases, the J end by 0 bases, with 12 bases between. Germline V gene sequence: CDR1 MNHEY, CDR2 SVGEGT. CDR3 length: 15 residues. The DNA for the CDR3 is TGTGCCAGCAGTTATGGACCTCGGAGCTCCTACGAGCAGTACTTC. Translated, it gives CASSYGPRSSYEQYF.

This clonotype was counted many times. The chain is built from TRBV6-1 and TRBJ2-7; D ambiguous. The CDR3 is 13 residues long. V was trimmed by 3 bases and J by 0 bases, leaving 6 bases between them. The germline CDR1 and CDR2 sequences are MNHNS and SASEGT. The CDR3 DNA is TGTGCCAGCAGTGACCACAACTCCTACGAGCAGTACTTC. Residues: CASSDHNSYEQYF.

This CDR3 reads CASSLGRPIYEQYF. CDR3 in DNA: TGTGCCAGCAGTTTGGGCAGACCCATCTACGAGCAGTACTTC. The gene calls are TRBV28 and TRBJ2-7; D gene unclear. This CDR3 is built from 14 residues. Germline CDR1 MDHEN, CDR2 SYDVKM. The V gene lost 3 bases and the J gene lost 3 bases, with 12 bases spanning the gap.

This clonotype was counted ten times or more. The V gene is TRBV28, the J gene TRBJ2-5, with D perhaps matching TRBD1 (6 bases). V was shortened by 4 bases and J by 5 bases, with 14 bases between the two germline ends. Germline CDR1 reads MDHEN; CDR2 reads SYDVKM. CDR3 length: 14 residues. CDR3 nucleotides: TGTGCCAGCAGTTCCACAGGGTGGCCGGAGACCCAGTACTTC. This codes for CASSSTGWPETQYF.

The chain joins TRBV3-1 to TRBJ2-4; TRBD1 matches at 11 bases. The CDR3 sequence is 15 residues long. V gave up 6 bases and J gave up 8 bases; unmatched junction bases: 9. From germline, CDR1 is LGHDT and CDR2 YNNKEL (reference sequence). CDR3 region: CASSQTGTGGDIQYF. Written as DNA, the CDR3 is TGTGCCAGCAGTCAAACCGGGACAGGGGGGGACATTCAGTACTTC. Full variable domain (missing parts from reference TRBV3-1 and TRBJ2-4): DTAVSQTPKYLVTQMGNDKSIKCEQNLGHDTMYWYKQDSKKFLKIMFSYNNKELIINETVPNRFSPKSPDKAHLNLHINSLELGDSAVYFCASSQTGTGGDIQYFGAGTRLSVL.

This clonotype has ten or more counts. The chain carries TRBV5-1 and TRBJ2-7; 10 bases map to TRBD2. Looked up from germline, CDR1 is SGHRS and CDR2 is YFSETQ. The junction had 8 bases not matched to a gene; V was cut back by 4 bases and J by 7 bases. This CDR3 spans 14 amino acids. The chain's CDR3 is CASSVAGGRGEQYF. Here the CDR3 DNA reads TGCGCCAGCAGCGTAGCGGGAGGTCGAGGGGAGCAGTACTTC.

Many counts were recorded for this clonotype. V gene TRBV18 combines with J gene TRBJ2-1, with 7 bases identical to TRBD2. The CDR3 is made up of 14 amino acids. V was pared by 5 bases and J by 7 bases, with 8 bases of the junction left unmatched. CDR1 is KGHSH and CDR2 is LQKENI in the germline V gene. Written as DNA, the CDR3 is TGTGCCAGCTCAAGCGGGAAATTATTGAATGAGCAGTTCTTC. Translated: CASSSGKLLNEQFF.

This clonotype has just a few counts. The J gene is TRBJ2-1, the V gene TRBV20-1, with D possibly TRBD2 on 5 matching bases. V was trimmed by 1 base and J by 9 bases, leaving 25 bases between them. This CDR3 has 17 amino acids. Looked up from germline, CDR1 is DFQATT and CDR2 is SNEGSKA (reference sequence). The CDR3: CSARGGFGRGYSGEQFF. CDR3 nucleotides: TGCAGTGCTAGAGGTGGCTTTGGCAGAGGGTATTCAGGTGAGCAGTTCTTC.

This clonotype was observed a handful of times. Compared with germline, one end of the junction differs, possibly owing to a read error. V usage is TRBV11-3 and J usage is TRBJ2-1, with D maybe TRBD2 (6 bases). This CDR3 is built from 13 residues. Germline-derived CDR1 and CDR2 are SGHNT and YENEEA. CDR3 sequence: CASGLGGRNEQFF. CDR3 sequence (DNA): TGTGCCAGCGGCTTAGGAGGGAGGAATGAGCAGTTCTTC.

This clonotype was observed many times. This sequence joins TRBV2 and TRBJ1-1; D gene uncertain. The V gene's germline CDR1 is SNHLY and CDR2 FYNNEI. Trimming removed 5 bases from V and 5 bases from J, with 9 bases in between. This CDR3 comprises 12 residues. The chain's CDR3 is CASSYERTEAFF. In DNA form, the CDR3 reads TGTGCCAGCAGTTATGAAAGGACTGAAGCTTTCTTT.

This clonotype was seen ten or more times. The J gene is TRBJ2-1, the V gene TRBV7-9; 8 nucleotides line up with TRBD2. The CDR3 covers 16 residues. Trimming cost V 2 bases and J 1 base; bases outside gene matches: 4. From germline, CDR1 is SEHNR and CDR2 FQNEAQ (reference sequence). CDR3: CASSLHGGVSYNEQFF. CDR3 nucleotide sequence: TGTGCCAGCAGCTTACACGGGGGGGTATCCTACAATGAGCAGTTCTTC.

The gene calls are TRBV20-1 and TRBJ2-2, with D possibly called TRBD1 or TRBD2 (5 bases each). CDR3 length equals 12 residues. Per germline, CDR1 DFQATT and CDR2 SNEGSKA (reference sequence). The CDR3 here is CGASGNTGELFF. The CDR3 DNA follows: TGCGGGGCCAGCGGGAACACCGGGGAGCTGTTTTTT.

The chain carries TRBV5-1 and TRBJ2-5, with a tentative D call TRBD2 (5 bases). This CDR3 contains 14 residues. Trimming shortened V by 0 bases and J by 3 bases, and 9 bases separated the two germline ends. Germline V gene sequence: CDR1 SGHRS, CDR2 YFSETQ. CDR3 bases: TGCGCCAGCAGCTTGGGGCAGACTAAAGAGACCCAGTACTTC. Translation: CASSLGQTKETQYF.

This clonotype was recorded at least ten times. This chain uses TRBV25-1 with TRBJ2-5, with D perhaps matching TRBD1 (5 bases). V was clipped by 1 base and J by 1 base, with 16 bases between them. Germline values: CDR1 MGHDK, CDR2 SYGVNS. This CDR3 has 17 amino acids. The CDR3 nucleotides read TGTGCCAGCAGTGAATTGCCATCAGCCAGGGTCCAAGAGACCCAGTACTTC. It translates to CASSELPSARVQETQYF.